This T cell receptor (beta chain) was found in a study of CXCR3-negative and CXCR3-positive naive CD8 T cells. Whole-study findings and limits: Cryopreserved cells showed partially decreased CXCR3 expression, and most assays used fresh PBMCs.

As for this clonotype: Antigen: not known.

Every CD8+ subset sample held some 300,000 flow-sorted cells, done in triplicate. Phenotypically, naive CD8+ T cells corresponded to CD45RO-CCR7+CD27+CD95-. With UMI labels, 5' RACE was used to prepare the TRB cDNA libraries. Reprocessing the 5' RACE reads, TCRdb reports a single entry for every CDR3 protein and omits DNA. In all, the sample yields 100,000 to 150,000 distinct CDR3 sequences. Germline V gene sequence: CDR1 MNHEY, CDR2 SMNVEV (reference sequence). This CDR3 contains 16 residues. The genes are TRBV27 and TRBJ2-7; there is no DNA to check the TCRdb D call of TRBD1. Material: naive CXCR3- CD8+ T cells from blood. As for subset: CD45RO-CCR7+CD27+CD95- naive CD8+ T cells lacking CXCR3 (TNR3-). The clonotype was recovered from a human donor in good health. Some clones in this sample may be carry-over from other donors' samples. This CDR3 is CASSTRQGSFSYEQYF.